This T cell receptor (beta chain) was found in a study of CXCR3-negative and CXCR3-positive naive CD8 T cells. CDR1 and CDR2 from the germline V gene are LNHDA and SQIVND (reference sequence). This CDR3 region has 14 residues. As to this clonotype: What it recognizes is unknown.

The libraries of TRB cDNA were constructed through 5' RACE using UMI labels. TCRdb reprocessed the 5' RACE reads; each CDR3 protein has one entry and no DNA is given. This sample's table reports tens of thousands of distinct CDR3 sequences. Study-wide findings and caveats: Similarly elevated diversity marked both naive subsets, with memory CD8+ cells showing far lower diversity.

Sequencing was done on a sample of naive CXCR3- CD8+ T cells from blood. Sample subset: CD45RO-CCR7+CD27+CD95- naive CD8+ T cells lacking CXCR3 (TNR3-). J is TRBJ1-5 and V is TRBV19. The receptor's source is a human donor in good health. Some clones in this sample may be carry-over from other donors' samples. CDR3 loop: CASSMGRANQPQHF.